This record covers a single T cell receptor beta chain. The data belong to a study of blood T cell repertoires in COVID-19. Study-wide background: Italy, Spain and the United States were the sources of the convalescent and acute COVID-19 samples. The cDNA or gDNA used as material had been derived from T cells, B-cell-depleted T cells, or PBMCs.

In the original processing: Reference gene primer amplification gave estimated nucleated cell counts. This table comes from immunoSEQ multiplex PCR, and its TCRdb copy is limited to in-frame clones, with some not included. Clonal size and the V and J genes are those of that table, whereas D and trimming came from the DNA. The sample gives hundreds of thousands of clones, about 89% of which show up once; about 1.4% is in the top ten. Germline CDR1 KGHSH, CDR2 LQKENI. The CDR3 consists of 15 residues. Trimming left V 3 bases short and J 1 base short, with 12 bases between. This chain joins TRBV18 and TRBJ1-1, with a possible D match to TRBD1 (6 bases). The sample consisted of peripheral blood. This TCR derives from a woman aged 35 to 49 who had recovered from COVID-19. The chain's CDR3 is CASSPRRGRNTEAFF. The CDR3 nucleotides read TGTGCCAGCTCACCGCGCAGGGGCAGGAACACTGAAGCTTTCTTT.